The 20 T cell receptor beta chains below were found in one sample sequenced in a study of spatial heterogeneity in lung cancer. MiXCR, run by TCRdb on the 5' RACE reads, gives a single entry per CDR3 protein. The sample records 75,000 to 85,000 distinct CDR3 sequences, about a fifth being singletons. Time point reported: sample taken at primary tumor resection. TCRs were sequenced from unsorted whole RNA of tumor, nontumor lung or PBMC. The sequences come from PBMCs, collected at surgery. Receptor source: a male donor with early-stage non-small cell lung cancer.

This clonotype was detected ten times or more. The chain carries TRBV14 and TRBJ1-5; D ambiguous. The CDR3 spans 13 residues. The germline gives CDR1 SGHDN, CDR2 FVKESK. V was pared by 0 bases and J by 3 bases, with 3 bases between. Here the CDR3 reads CASSQDPNQPQHF. CDR3 coding DNA: TGTGCCAGCAGCCAAGATCCCAATCAGCCCCAGCATTTT.

In this sample, this clonotype turned up a few times. The genes are TRBV5-1 and TRBJ2-1, with D possibly matching TRBD1 (6 bases). Germline lookup yields CDR1 SGHRS and CDR2 YFSETQ. The CDR3 runs 14 residues. Trimming removed 4 bases from V and 4 bases from J, with 12 bases in between. Here the CDR3 reads CASSPVGQYNEQFF. CDR3 in DNA: TGCGCCAGCAGCCCGGTCGGACAGTACAATGAGCAGTTCTTC.

The V call is TRBV28, the J call TRBJ2-5, with a tentative D call TRBD1 (6 bases). Trimming removed 6 bases from V and 9 bases from J, with 17 bases in between. This CDR3 contains 13 residues. Per the germline V gene, CDR1 is MDHEN and CDR2 is SYDVKM. For the CDR3, the DNA is TGTGCCAGCAGCTCAGGACAGATTGAGGCCCAGTACTTC. The encoded protein is CASSSGQIEAQYF.

The chain couples TRBV27 to TRBJ1-5; D is uncertain. Germline V gives CDR1 MNHEY, CDR2 SMNVEV (reference sequence). CDR3 size: 13 residues. V was pared by 3 bases and J by 2 bases, with 5 bases between. The CDR3 protein is CASSFPRNQPQHF. For the CDR3, the DNA is TGTGCCAGCAGTTTTCCGCGCAATCAGCCCCAGCATTTT.

Only a few counts were recorded for this clonotype. The chain links TRBV4-1 to TRBJ2-3, with 11 bases fitting TRBD2. V lost 2 bases and J lost 7; bases outside the gene matches: 17. Germline V lookup: CDR1 MGHRA, CDR2 YSYEKL. The CDR3 is 19 amino acids. In nucleotides, the CDR3 is TGCGCCAGCAGCCAACTGGGCGGAGTCGGGACTAGCGGTTCATATACGCAGTATTTT. Its translation is CASSQLGGVGTSGSYTQYF.

The chain employs TRBV11-2 and TRBJ2-5, with 9 nucleotides matching TRBD1. This CDR3 spans 15 amino acids. V dropped 4 bases and J dropped 1; count of bases not matched to a gene: 4. Germline CDR1 is SGHAT and CDR2 is FQNNGV. The CDR3 DNA reads TGTGCCAGCAGCTGGACAGGGGTTTCCCAAGAGACCCAGTACTTC. Amino acid sequence: CASSWTGVSQETQYF.

This clonotype was seen only a few times. The chain employs TRBV4-1 and TRBJ2-5; 9 positions match TRBD2. J gave up 4 bases and V 3 bases, and 3 bases lay outside the gene matches. The germline gives CDR1 MGHRA, CDR2 YSYEKL. The CDR3 totals 14 residues. The CDR3 reads CASSQREGRETQYF. The CDR3 DNA is TGCGCCAGCAGCCAGCGGGAGGGCCGAGAGACCCAGTACTTC.

This clonotype was seen a few times. V usage is TRBV7-2 and J usage is TRBJ1-3; D gene ambiguous. The CDR3 has 15 amino acids. CDR1 is SGHTA and CDR2 is FQGNSA in the germline V gene. V was clipped by 6 bases and J by 6 bases, with 18 bases between them. CDR3 DNA: TGTGCCAGCAGTAGGACGGTTCGGCTAGAAAACACCATATATTTT. Protein sequence: CASSRTVRLENTIYF.

This clonotype was recorded many times. The chain combines TRBV27 with TRBJ2-1; D is undetermined. The germline V and J ends were trimmed by 0 bases and 6 bases, with 9 bases remaining between them. Germline assignment: CDR1 MNHEY and CDR2 SMNVEV (reference sequence). The CDR3 is 14 amino acids. CDR3 residues: CASSLSSRVNEQFF. The CDR3 nucleotides are TGTGCCAGCAGTTTATCTTCTAGAGTCAATGAGCAGTTCTTC.

The chain employs TRBV12-3 or TRBV12-4 and TRBJ2-7, with no clear D. The CDR3 has 12 amino acids. Trimming took off 3 bases at V and 6 bases at J, with 9 bases between the two ends. CDR3 DNA sequence: TGTGCCAGCAGTTTGGGTACGACCGAGCAGTACTTC. Residues: CASSLGTTEQYF.

The CDR3 DNA reads as TGTGCCAGCAGTGAAGGCAGCCCTGGCACAGATACGCAGTATTTT. Translating gives CASSEGSPGTDTQYF. This chain joins TRBV2 and TRBJ2-3; D gene unclear. The CDR3 contains 15 residues. Trimming stripped 1 base from V and 1 base from J, with 9 bases between. The germline V gene has CDR1 SNHLY and CDR2 FYNNEI.

The gene calls are TRBV7-3 and TRBJ2-7, with 7 bases that match TRBD2. Germline-derived CDR1 and CDR2 are SGHTA and FQGTGA. With 2 bases clipped from V and 5 bases from J, the junction kept 12 bases outside the gene matches. The CDR3 length is 16 residues. CDR3 loop: CASSLAGVGFGDEQYF. CDR3 nucleotide sequence: TGTGCCAGCAGCTTAGCGGGAGTTGGATTTGGGGACGAGCAGTACTTC.

This clonotype was seen a few times. The V call is TRBV11-2, the J call TRBJ2-1, with 12 bases lining up with TRBD2. The CDR3 is 14 residues long. CDR1 and CDR2 from the germline V gene are SGHAT and FQNNGV. J lost 6 bases, V lost 8 bases, and 5 bases had no gene match. As DNA, the CDR3 is TGTGCCAGCCGCACTAGCGGGGGGCCCAATGAGCAGTTCTTC. Translation gives CASRTSGGPNEQFF.

This chain joins TRBV28 and TRBJ2-7, with D unresolved. Germline assignment: CDR1 MDHEN and CDR2 SYDVKM. The CDR3 runs to 14 residues. With 7 bases removed from V and 3 bases from J, the gap between germline ends came to 16 bases. CDR3 sequence: CASTYGSALYEQYF. The DNA for the CDR3 is TGTGCCAGCACCTACGGCTCCGCCCTCTACGAGCAGTACTTC.

The chain carries TRBV30 and TRBJ2-2; perhaps TRBD2 as D (6 bases). The CDR3 totals 14 residues. Germline V gene sequence: CDR1 GTSNPN, CDR2 SVGIG (reference sequence). Trimming removed 1 base at V and 5 bases at J, with 11 bases between. The CDR3 DNA reads as TGTGCCTGGAGTGGGGCAGGGAGGACCGGGGAGCTGTTTTTT. It yields the protein CAWSGAGRTGELFF.

The sample holds a few counts of this clonotype. The J gene is TRBJ2-2, the V gene TRBV11-2; D is perhaps TRBD1 (5 bases). This CDR3 comprises 14 residues. Trimming took 3 bases from V and 4 from J, leaving 9 bases between them. Germline-derived CDR1 and CDR2 are SGHAT and FQNNGV. Written as DNA, the CDR3 is TGTGCCAGCAGCTTGCGACAGATCACCGGGGAGCTGTTTTTT. Translating it yields CASSLRQITGELFF.

V usage is TRBV3-1 and J usage is TRBJ1-5; D is undetermined. Germline V gene sequence: CDR1 LGHDT, CDR2 YNNKEL (reference sequence). The V gene lost 0 bases and the J gene lost 1 base, with 4 bases spanning the gap. The CDR3 is 14 amino acids. The chain's CDR3 is CASSQDQSNQPQHF. In nucleotides, the CDR3 is TGTGCCAGCAGCCAAGATCAGAGCAATCAGCCCCAGCATTTT. Full variable domain (outside the CDR3, taken from reference TRBV3-1 and TRBJ1-5): DTAVSQTPKYLVTQMGNDKSIKCEQNLGHDTMYWYKQDSKKFLKIMFSYNNKELIINETVPNRFSPKSPDKAHLNLHINSLELGDSAVYFCASSQDQSNQPQHFGDGTRLSIL.

J is TRBJ1-1 and V is TRBV12-3 or TRBV12-4; D is undetermined. V lost 6 bases to trimming and J lost 4 bases, with 15 bases between them. The CDR3 contains 14 residues. The CDR3 protein is CASSTTSLGTEAFF. In DNA, the CDR3 is TGTGCCAGCAGCACCACGTCATTGGGCACTGAAGCTTTCTTT.

V usage is TRBV27 and J usage is TRBJ2-1, with TRBD1 matching over 8 bases. CDR3 length: 14 residues. V lost 6 bases and J lost 3; bases outside the gene matches: 4. In germline, CDR1 is MNHEY, CDR2 SMNVEV (reference sequence). Here the CDR3 DNA reads TGTGCCAGCAGACGGACAGGGCACTACAATGAGCAGTTCTTC. Its translation is CASRRTGHYNEQFF.

V gene TRBV28 combines with J gene TRBJ2-3; 7 bases match TRBD1. CDR3 length: 16 amino acids. The trim removed 4 bases at V and 1 base at J, leaving 8 bases unmatched. Germline V gene lookup returns CDR1 MDHEN and CDR2 SYDVKM. The DNA for the CDR3 is TGTGCCAGCAGTTCTCACAGGGGAAGCGGCACAGATACGCAGTATTTT. Its translation: CASSSHRGSGTDTQYF.